This T cell receptor (beta chain) was identified during a study of cytomegalovirus exposure and HLA in healthy donors (dated by TCRdb to the late 2010s). Study-level background: An earlier analysis of 550 to 700 of the donors reported more than 250 Gb of sequence data and around 110 million unique TCR beta sequences from about 200 million T cells. A later analysis re-examined previously published TCR beta repertoires from more than 600 donors and added high-resolution HLA genotyping to investigate patterns of TCR occurrence. An early release covering roughly 640 HLA-typed donors comprised approximately 290 gigabases of sequencing data and tens of millions of unique TCR sequences. The later analysis used no new phenotypic data to find candidate immune exposures, relying instead on TCR beta sequences and their occurrence across donors. The study aimed to test whether signatures of past pathogen exposure could be identified by cataloging public T cell receptors. Roughly 5 DR-DQ haplotypes were treated as single units for association and clustering because of strong linkage in the cohort. Among about 360 genotyped donors of the cohort, an average of approximately 250,000 unique TCR beta nucleotide sequences were sequenced per donor, roughly 20% of them non-productive. Using immunosequencing, the study profiled T cell repertoires from 500 to 800 subjects and related those repertoires to cytomegalovirus serostatus. Of the 398 genotyped donors, less than 85% were placed in the genetic ancestry cluster associated with self-reported Caucasian donors. Besides the first cohort of 666 subjects, a separate validation cohort made up of roughly 130 different subjects was used. A later genetic analysis used genome-wide SNP genotypes for about 65% of the roughly 670 donors, treating that subset as a discovery cohort. The study combined high-throughput TCR immunosequencing, statistical association of individual TCRs with disease status, and machine learning to predict cytomegalovirus infection status. Both class I and class II loci were covered by HLA typing, at four-digit resolution. The number of typed donors differed by locus: 629-630 for A, B, C, DRB1 and DQB1; approximately 520 for DQA1; some 590 for DPA1; and about 470 for DPB1. An earlier analysis of 500 to 750 of the donors applied high-throughput TCR beta sequencing to assess whether each TCR beta V gene segment acted as functional or pseudogenic. Every discovery cohort repertoire had been produced on one sequencing platform. Donor age, sex, ethnicity and CMV serostatus were compiled together with the repertoire data. Broader findings and caveats from the paper: In this cohort, only TCR beta chains were sequenced, and detectable features were limited by the absence of alpha or paired-chain data. According to a later analysis, TCR association rates differed among HLA loci, with DRB1 alleles showing the most associated TCRs and HLA-C alleles showing the fewest. A later analysis found that most CMV-associated TCR beta chains appeared HLA-restricted, with HLA associations seemingly driven largely by CMV exposure. A further reported finding was that TCR beta sequences accurately predicted the HLA-A and HLA-B alleles for most subjects in the first cohort. It was suggested by the authors that the approach could potentially be generalized to other disease states and immunological phenotypes. Several of the top co-occurrence clusters appeared to be linked to parvovirus B19, influenza, CMV and Epstein-Barr virus, according to a later analysis. In a later genetic analysis, fewer N-insertions in productive TCRs were reported among donors in an Asian-associated ancestry cluster than the roughly 670-donor mean. The only immune exposure information available for the cohort was CMV serostatus. An earlier analysis of 450 to 750 of the donors showed that most TCR beta V segments appeared in productive rearrangements either about 87% or about 30% of the time, which broadly matched IMGT annotations. A later genetic analysis associated a missense DCLRE1C variant with V-gene and J-gene trimming of TCR beta chains, and an independent cohort replicated the association. At a false discovery rate of 0.05, a later analysis linked around 17,000 TCR beta sequences to specific HLA alleles. A cluster of highly shared sequence variants was judged likely to represent a technical artifact of the sequencing pipeline. In vitro tests confirmed that a few of the cytomegalovirus-associated TCR beta chains recognize cytomegalovirus antigens. In both the original and validation cohorts, the classifier was reported to diagnose cytomegalovirus status with high specificity and sensitivity. Strong co-occurrence of HLA alleles, especially DR and DQ, made assigning TCR associations to individual alleles difficult. In the study, around 150 TCR beta chains were listed as associated with cytomegalovirus. Because some donors lacked HLA typing at each locus, the association tests relied only on the typed subset. The earlier analysis of 450 to 700 of the donors excluded approximately 15 rarely observed V segments, including chromosome 9 orphons, because counts were too low. In a later analysis, HLA-associated TCR beta chains were found to be more clonally expanded and to have lower generation probabilities than equally common non-associated chains. Most TCR sequences were seen in very few donors, while some public TCRs were found in many individuals. Linkage disequilibrium might explain the correlated functional status among segregating V segments, but an unknown experimental factor could not be ruled out. Because the 87-base-pair reads could not distinguish some IMGT-functional V segments, including TRBV6-2 and TRBV6-3, those segments were excluded. The presence/absence analyses assumed that sequencing depth was roughly uniform across donors, and that assumption may not be true.

Receptors were amplified or captured by the immunoSEQ multiplex PCR assay. For the multiplex PCR, a mixture combining 60 forward primers for TCR Vbeta segments and 13 reverse primers for TCR Jbeta segments was used. The CDR3 region of rearranged TCR beta genes was amplified from genomic DNA by a multiplex PCR assay. The amplified TCR beta libraries were sequenced on the Illumina HiSeq System as 87-base-pair reads. The paper's data handling went like this. In a later analysis, tens of millions of unique TCR beta chains were counted across the 650 to 700 repertoires, and roughly 10 million of these chains were shared by at least two donors. To remove PCR and sequencing errors, raw reads were error-corrected and collapsed into unique sequences using a nearest-neighbor algorithm that merged closely related sequences. Alignment of CDR3 sequences to IMGT reference sequences was used to assign V, D and J gene segments. For a sequence to be retained, a match of at least six nucleotides to both a V gene segment and a J gene segment was required. Rearrangements were called productive when the CDR3 lacked stop codons and stayed in frame with V and J; all others were non-productive. CDR3 was defined by IMGT convention, running from the second conserved V-encoded cysteine to the conserved J-encoded phenylalanine. The earlier analysis of 500 to 650 of the donors excluded any sequence lacking an unambiguous match to a single V gene segment. An earlier analysis of a few hundred of the donors called V segments functional above 56.7% productive rearrangements and segregating when the between-donor standard deviation exceeded 5%. A statistical classification framework was developed to diagnose cytomegalovirus status using the catalog of TCR beta chain sequences. V and J gene assignment, in a later analysis, came from comparing TCR nucleotide sequences with IMGT/GENE-DB human TR gene sequences. Using the TCRdist pipeline, a later analysis assigned CDR3 sequences along with most-parsimonious VDJ recombination scenarios. In a later analysis, each TCR beta chain was defined by its CDR3 amino acid sequence together with its V-gene family, and reads lacking a unique V-gene family were excluded. As a way to deal with suspected cross-contamination and a sequencing artifact, a later analysis dropped nearly 600 nucleotide sequences that were highly shared and had low generation probability. A later analysis calculated a clonal expansion index for each public chain from normalized within-repertoire ranks of inferred template counts. In a later analysis, generation probabilities were computed using a VDJ recombination model fitted to out-of-frame rearrangements, and the results were checked against IGoR. In a later analysis, hypergeometric tests were used to score TCR-TCR, TCR-HLA and TCR-CMV co-occurrence, with a repertoire-size bias correction applied to TCR pairs. In a later analysis, false discovery rates were estimated by permuting HLA or CMV assignments 20 times. In a later analysis, co-occurring TCRs were grouped using DBSCAN, and TCRdist sequence similarity was added for clustering within HLA-allele-positive subsets. For co-occurrence clustering, repertoires with fewer than 30,000 or more than 120,000 public chains were excluded, along with five repertoires with anomalous nucleotide sharing. The table was pulled from immuneACCESS by TCRdb, which kept in-frame rearrangements only. Such tables lose some clones; where checked, under half of the loss comes from unresolved V genes, and the rest has no known cause. Clonal size and the V and J genes are those of that table, whereas D and trimming came from the DNA. The sample yields roughly 140,000 clones; 78% were counted once. The ten top clones hold less than 3% of the sample.

Germline trimming: 4 bases from V, 3 bases from J; junction bases outside gene matches: 11. Measured from the cysteine to the phenylalanine, the CDR3 is 17 residues long. Here the CDR3 DNA is all that survives: 51 bases in frame from base 1. Taken from the germline V gene, the CDR1 and CDR2 loops are SGHRS and YFSETQ. The cohort consisted of 666 healthy bone marrow donors. Cohort members were all nominally healthy when sampled, although unrecorded immune exposures were likely present. The donor was CMV seropositive and belonged to the group of some 290 seropositive cohort members. Each donor provided a peripheral blood sample, and peripheral blood mononuclear cells were used for TCR beta sequencing. The Qiagen DNeasy Blood Extraction Kit was used to extract genomic DNA from the blood cell samples. Notes on this clone: Its target antigen remains unknown. Per-base quality was not reported, and no clone a single base away is much larger than it.

The sequence links TRBV5-1 to TRBJ2-5, with 11 central nucleotides matching TRBD2. This sequence was found in a woman aged 18-29 years in good health and CMV-seropositive. What was sequenced was PBMCs. The DNA sequence is TGCGCCAGCAGCCCAGGGGGGCTAGCGGGGGGTAAAGAGACCCAGTACTTC. Translated, this is CASSPGGLAGGKETQYF.